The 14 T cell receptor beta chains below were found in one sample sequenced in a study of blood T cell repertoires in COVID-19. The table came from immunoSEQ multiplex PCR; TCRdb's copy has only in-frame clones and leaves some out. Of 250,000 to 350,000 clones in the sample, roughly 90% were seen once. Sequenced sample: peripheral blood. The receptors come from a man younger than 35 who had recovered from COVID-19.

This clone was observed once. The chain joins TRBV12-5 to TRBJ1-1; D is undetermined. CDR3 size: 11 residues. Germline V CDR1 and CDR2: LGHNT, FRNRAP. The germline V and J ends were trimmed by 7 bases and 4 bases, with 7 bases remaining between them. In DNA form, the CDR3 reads TGTGCTAGTGCCCCCTTCACTGAAGCTTTCTTT. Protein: CASAPFTEAFF.

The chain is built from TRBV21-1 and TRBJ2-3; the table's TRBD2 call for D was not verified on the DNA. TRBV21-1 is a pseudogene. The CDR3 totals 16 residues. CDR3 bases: TGTGCCAGCAGCAGCCCGGCGGGGGACCTCACAGATACGCAGTATTTT. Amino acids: CASSSPAGDLTDTQYF.

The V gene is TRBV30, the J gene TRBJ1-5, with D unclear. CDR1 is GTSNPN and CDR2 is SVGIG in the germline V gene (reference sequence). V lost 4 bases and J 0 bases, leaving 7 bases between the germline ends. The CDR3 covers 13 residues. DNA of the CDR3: TGTGCCTGGAATGAGGTTAGCAATCAGCCCCAGCATTTT. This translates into CAWNEVSNQPQHF.

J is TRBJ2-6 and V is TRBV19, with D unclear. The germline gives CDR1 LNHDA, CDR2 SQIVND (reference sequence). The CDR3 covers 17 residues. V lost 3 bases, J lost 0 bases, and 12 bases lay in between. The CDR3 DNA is TGTGCCAGTAGTATCACAGCATCTTTCTCTGGGGCCAACGTCCTGACTTTC. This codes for CASSITASFSGANVLTF.

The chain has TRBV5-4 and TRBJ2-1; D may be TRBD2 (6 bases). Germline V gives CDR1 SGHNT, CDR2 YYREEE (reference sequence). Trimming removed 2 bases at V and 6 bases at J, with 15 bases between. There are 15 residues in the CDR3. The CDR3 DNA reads TGTGCCAGCAGCTTTGCCACTAGCAAGGGCAATGAGCAGTTCTTC. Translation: CASSFATSKGNEQFF.

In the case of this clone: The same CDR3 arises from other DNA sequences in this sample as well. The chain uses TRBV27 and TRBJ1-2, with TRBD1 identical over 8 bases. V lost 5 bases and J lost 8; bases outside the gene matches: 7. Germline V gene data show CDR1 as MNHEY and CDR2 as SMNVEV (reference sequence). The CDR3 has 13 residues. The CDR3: CASSPDRAYGYTF. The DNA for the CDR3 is TGTGCCAGCAGTCCGGACAGGGCTTACGGCTACACCTTC.

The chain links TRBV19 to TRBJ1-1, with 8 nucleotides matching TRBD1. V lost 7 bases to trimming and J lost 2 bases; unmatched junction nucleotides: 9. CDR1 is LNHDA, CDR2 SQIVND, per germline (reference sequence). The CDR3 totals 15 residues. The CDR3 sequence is CASIADRAVNTEAFF. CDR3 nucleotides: TGTGCCAGTATAGCGGACAGGGCTGTTAACACTGAAGCTTTCTTT. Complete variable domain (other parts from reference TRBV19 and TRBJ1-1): DGGITQSPKYLFRKEGQNVTLSCEQNLNHDAMYWYRQDPGQGLRLIYYSQIVNDFQKGDIAEGYSVSREKKESFPLTVTSAQKNPTAFYLCASIADRAVNTEAFFGQGTRLTVV.

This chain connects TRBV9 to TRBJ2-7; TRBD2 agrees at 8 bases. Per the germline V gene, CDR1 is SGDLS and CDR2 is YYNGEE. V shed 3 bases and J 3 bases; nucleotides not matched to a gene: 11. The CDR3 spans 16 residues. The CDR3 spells CASSARAGGLFYEQYF. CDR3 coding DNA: TGTGCCAGCAGCGCAAGGGCGGGGGGCCTTTTCTACGAGCAGTACTTC.

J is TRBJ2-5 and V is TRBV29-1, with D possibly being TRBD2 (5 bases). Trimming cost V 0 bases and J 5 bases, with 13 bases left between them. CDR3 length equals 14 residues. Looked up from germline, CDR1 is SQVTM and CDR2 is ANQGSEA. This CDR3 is CSVEDPGKGETQYF. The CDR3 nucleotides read TGCAGCGTTGAAGATCCCGGGAAGGGTGAGACCCAGTACTTC.

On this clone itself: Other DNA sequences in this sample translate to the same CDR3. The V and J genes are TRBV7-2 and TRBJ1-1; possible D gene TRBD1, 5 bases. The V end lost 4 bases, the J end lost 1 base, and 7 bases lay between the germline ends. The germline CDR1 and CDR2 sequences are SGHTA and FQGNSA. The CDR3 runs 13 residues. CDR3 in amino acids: CASSSDRNTEAFF. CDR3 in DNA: TGTGCCAGCAGCTCTGACAGGAACACTGAAGCTTTCTTT.

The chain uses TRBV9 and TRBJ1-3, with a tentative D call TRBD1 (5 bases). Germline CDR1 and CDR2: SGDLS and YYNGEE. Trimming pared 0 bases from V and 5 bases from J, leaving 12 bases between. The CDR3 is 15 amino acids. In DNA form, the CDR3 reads TGTGCCAGCAGCGTAGGCCAGGGAGGGCGAAACACCATATATTTT. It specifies CASSVGQGGRNTIYF.

The CDR3 DNA sequence: TGTGCCAGCAGTGATCTAGCGGGGGGCTACACCGGGGAGCTGTTTTTT. Translation gives CASSDLAGGYTGELFF. This rearrangement joins TRBV6-4 to TRBJ2-2; 11 bases fit TRBD2. The CDR3 spans 16 residues. J was trimmed by 3 bases and V by 3 bases; bases with no gene match: 3. Germline V gene data show CDR1 as MRHNA and CDR2 as SNTAGT.

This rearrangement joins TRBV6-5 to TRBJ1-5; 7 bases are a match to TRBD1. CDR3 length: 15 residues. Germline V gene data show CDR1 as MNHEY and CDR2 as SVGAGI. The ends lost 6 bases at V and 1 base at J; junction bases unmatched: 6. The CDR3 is CASRVDRISNQPQHF. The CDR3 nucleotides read TGTGCCAGCAGGGTGGACAGGATCAGCAATCAGCCCCAGCATTTT.

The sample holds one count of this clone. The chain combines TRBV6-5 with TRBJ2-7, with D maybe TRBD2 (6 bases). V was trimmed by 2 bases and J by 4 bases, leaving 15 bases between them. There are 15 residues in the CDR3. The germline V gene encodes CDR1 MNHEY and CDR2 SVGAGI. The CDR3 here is CASSYPQAGNYEQYF. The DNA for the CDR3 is TGTGCCAGCAGTTACCCTCAGGCGGGGAATTACGAGCAGTACTTC.